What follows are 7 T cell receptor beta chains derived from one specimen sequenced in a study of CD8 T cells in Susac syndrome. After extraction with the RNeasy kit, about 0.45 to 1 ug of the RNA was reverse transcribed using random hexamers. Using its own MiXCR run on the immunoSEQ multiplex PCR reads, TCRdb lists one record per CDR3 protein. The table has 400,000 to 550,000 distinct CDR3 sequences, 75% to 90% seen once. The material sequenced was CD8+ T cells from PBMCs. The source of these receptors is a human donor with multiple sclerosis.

The DNA for the CDR3 is TGTGCCAGCCAAACCCGTGACAGGCCTTCCTACGAGCAGTACTTC. Protein: CASQTRDRPSYEQYF. This sequence joins TRBV18 and TRBJ2-7; a weak D match, TRBD1 (6 bases). The V end lost 8 bases, the J end lost 1 base, and 18 bases lay between the germline ends. The V gene's germline CDR1 is KGHSH and CDR2 LQKENI. The CDR3 length is 15 residues.

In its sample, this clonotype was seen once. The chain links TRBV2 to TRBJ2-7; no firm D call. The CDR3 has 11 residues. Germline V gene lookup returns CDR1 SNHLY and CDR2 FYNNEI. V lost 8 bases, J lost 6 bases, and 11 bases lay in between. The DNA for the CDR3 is TGTGCCAGCCGCCCGGGTCTCGAGCAGTACTTC. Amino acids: CASRPGLEQYF.

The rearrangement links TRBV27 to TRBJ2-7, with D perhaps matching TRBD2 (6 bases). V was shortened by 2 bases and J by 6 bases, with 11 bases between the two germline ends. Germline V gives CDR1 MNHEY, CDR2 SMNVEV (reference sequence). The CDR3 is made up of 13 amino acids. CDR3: CASSLTGVGEQYF. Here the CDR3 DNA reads TGTGCCAGCAGTTTAACGGGAGTTGGCGAGCAGTACTTC.

In DNA form, the CDR3 reads TGTGCCAGCAGTCTTATTTGGGGACAGAAGAATGAAAAACTGTTTTTT. Amino acid sequence: CASSLIWGQKNEKLFF. The rearrangement joins TRBV28 to TRBJ1-4, with TRBD1 matching over 7 bases. After removal of 5 bases from V and 5 bases from J, the junction contained 11 bases not matched to a gene. CDR3 size: 16 residues. Germline CDR1 reads MDHEN; CDR2 reads SYDVKM.

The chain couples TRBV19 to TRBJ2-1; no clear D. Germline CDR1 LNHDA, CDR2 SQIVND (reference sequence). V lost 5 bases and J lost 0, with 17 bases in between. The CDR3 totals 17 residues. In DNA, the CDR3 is TGTGCCAGTAGTCAGTCTAGTGGGGTCCTCTCCTACAATGAGCAGTTCTTC. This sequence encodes CASSQSSGVLSYNEQFF.

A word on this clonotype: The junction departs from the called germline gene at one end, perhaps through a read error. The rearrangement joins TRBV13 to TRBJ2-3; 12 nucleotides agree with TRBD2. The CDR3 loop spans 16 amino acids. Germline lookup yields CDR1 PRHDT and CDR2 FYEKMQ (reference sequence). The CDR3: CASSSTGLAGTDKQYF. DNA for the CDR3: TGTGCCAGCAGCTCGACCGGACTAGCGGGAACCGATAAGCAGTATTTT.

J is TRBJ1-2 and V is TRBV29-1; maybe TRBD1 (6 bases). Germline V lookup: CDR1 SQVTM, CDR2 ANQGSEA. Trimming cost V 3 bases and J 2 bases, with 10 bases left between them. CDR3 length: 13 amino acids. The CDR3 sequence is CSVETGSNYGYTF. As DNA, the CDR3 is TGCAGCGTTGAGACAGGATCAAACTATGGCTACACCTTC.